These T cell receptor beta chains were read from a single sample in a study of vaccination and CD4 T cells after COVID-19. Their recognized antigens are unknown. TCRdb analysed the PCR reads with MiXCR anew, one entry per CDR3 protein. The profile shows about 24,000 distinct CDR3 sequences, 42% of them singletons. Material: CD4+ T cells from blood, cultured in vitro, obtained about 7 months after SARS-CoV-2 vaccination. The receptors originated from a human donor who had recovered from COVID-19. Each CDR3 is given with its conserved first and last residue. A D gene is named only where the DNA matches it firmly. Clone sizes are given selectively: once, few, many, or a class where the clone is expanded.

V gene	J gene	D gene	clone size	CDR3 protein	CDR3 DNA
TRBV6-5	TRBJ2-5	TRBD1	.	CASSYSRTGQETQYF	TGTGCCAGCAGTTACTCAAGGACAGGACAAGAGACCCAGTACTTC
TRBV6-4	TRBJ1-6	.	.	CASSKGQYNSPLHF	TGTGCCAGCAGTAAAGGACAGTATAATTCACCCCTCCACTTT
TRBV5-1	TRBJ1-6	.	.	CASSQGIRSPLHF	TGCGCCAGCAGTCAGGGAATCAGATCACCCCTCCACTTT
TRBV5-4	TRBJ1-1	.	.	CASSLEGLNTEAFF	TGTGCCAGCAGCTTGGAGGGTCTGAACACTGAAGCTTTCTTT
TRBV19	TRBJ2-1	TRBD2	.	CASSQDSGRVNEQFF	TGTGCCAGTAGCCAAGATAGCGGGAGGGTCAATGAGCAGTTCTTC
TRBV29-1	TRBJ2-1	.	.	CSVATSYNEQFF	TGCAGCGTGGCGACCTCCTACAATGAGCAGTTCTTC
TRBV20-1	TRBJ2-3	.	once	CSARDHQGSTDTQYF	TGCAGTGCTAGAGATCATCAGGGAAGCACAGATACGCAGTATTTT
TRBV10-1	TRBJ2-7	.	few	CASSVIRGGEQYF	TGCGCCAGCAGTGTAATCAGGGGTGGCGAGCAGTACTTC
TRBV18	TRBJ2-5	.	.	CASSPGEQETQYF	TGTGCCAGCTCACCAGGGGAACAAGAGACCCAGTACTTC
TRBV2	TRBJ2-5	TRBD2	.	CASSAGRVQETQYF	TGTGCCAGCAGTGCCGGGAGGGTTCAAGAGACCCAGTACTTC
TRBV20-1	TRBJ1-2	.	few	CSARRGITNYGYTF	TGCAGTGCTAGGAGGGGGATTACTAACTATGGCTACACCTTC
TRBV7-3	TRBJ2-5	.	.	CASSPQKGFQETQYF	TGTGCCAGCAGCCCTCAGAAGGGCTTCCAAGAGACCCAGTACTTC
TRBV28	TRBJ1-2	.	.	CASRPAGEGGYTF	TGTGCCTCTCGACCCGCAGGGGAAGGTGGCTACACCTTC
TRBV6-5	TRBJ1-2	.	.	CASSFDGYGYTF	TGTGCCAGCAGTTTTGACGGCTATGGCTACACCTTC
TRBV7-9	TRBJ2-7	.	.	CASSPEGGSYEQYF	TGTGCCAGCAGCCCGGAGGGTGGATCCTACGAGCAGTACTTC
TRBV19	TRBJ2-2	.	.	CAVRKGLNTGELFF	TGTGCCGTACGAAAGGGACTTAACACCGGGGAGCTGTTTTTT
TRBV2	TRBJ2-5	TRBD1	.	CASEQGVRETQYF	TGTGCCAGCGAACAGGGGGTTCGCGAGACCCAGTACTTC
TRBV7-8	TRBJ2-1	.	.	CASSYTSDVNEQFF	TGTGCCAGCAGCTACACAAGTGACGTCAATGAGCAGTTCTTC
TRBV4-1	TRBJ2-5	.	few	CASSQGWATAYQETQYF	TGCGCCAGCAGCCAAGGGTGGGCGACAGCGTACCAAGAGACCCAGTACTTC
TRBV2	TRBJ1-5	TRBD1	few	CASSGQGGNQPQHF	TGTGCCAGCAGTGGACAGGGCGGCAATCAGCCCCAGCATTTT
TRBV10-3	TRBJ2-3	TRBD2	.	CAIGGLAGGGSSTDTQYF	TGTGCCATCGGAGGACTAGCGGGAGGGGGGTCTAGCACAGATACGCAGTATTTT
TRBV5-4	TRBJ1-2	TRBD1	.	CASSLDGTDGYTF	TGTGCCAGCAGCTTGGATGGGACAGATGGCTACACCTTC
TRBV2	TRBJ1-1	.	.	CASSWGRTEAFF	TGTGCCAGCAGCTGGGGGCGGACTGAAGCTTTCTTT
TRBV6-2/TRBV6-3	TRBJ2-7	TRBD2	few	CASNYKAGGIGQYF	TGTGCCAGCAACTACAAAGCGGGAGGAATAGGGCAGTACTTC